The T cell receptor beta chain under discussion was sequenced for a study of blood T cell repertoires in COVID-19. The CDR3 spans 14 residues. Germline-derived CDR1 and CDR2 are MGHDK and SYGVNS. V was trimmed by 7 bases and J by 5 bases, leaving 17 bases between them. Repertoires were generated with immunoSEQ multiplex PCR, while TCRdb's copy carries only in-frame clones and drops some. In the table there are about 100,000 clones, about 84% of which are singletons. The chain joins TRBV25-1 to TRBJ1-1; unclear D gene. The TCR comes from a human donor in a cohort sampled during active COVID-19. The sample consisted of peripheral blood. The CDR3 DNA is TGTGCCAGCACCTCCGCGACATATCAGACTGAAGCTTTCTTT. As protein: CASTSATYQTEAFF.